The 14 T cell receptor beta chains presented below share a single source sample, sequenced in a study of PD-1 blockade in classical Hodgkin lymphoma. Every single patient, without exception, relapsed after autologous stem cell transplantation, and brentuximab vedotin exposure varied. The table came from immunoSEQ multiplex PCR; TCRdb's copy has only in-frame clones and leaves some out. The sample consists of 4,500 to 5,000 clones, approximately 64% of them appearing once. Sequences were derived from peripheral blood mononuclear cells (PBMCs), sampled before the second cycle of nivolumab. The receptors come from a human donor with classical Hodgkin lymphoma.

The chain employs TRBV7-2 and TRBJ1-2; 10 bases fit TRBD1. Germline lookup yields CDR1 SGHTA and CDR2 FQGNSA. With 5 bases clipped from V and 5 bases from J, the junction kept 8 bases outside the gene matches. The CDR3 runs 15 residues. CDR3 nucleotide sequence: TGTGCCAGCAGCGCCCGACAGGGGGCTCCTTATGGCTACACCTTC. Amino acid sequence: CASSARQGAPYGYTF.

This chain connects TRBV27 to TRBJ2-3; 7 positions match TRBD2. The V gene's germline CDR1 is MNHEY and CDR2 SMNVEV (reference sequence). Germline trimming cut 6 bases from V and 6 bases from J; bases unmatched to any gene: 21. The length of the CDR3 is 18 residues. The CDR3 DNA reads as TGTGCCAGCAGCGTGAAACCCCCTGGAGGGAGGGCCTCCGATACGCAGTATTTT. It yields the protein CASSVKPPGGRASDTQYF.

This chain uses TRBV7-2 with TRBJ2-1; 11 bases match TRBD1. CDR3 length: 17 amino acids. V lost 5 bases and J lost 3; bases outside the gene matches: 9. Germline CDR1 SGHTA, CDR2 FQGNSA. The CDR3 coding sequence is TGTGCCAGCAGCACCGATGCCGGGACAGGGGGCTACAATGAGCAGTTCTTC. The encoded protein is CASSTDAGTGGYNEQFF.

This sequence joins TRBV6-6 and TRBJ2-1; TRBD2 matches at 11 bases. This CDR3 spans 11 amino acids. The V segment lost 10 bases and the J segment 7 bases; nucleotides outside the gene matches: 0. Per the germline V gene, CDR1 is MNHNY and CDR2 is SVGAGI (reference sequence). CDR3 sequence (DNA): TGTGCCACTAGCGGGGGGAATGAGCAGTTCTTC. Encoded protein: CATSGGNEQFF.

The rearrangement uses TRBV7-3 and TRBJ2-1; 10 bases line up with TRBD1. Germline V gene sequence: CDR1 SGHTA, CDR2 FQGTGA. V shed 5 bases and J 7 bases; nucleotides not matched to a gene: 8. The CDR3 loop spans 15 amino acids. This CDR3 reads CASSPGTGVSNEQFF. The CDR3, as DNA: TGTGCCAGCAGCCCCGGGACAGGGGTGTCAAATGAGCAGTTCTTC.

The rearrangement links TRBV28 to TRBJ1-5; D ambiguous. Trimming shortened V by 2 bases and J by 3 bases, and 5 bases separated the two germline ends. From germline, CDR1 is MDHEN and CDR2 SYDVKM. The CDR3 consists of 13 residues. CDR3 sequence reads: CASSLRANQPQHF. DNA of the CDR3: TGTGCCAGCAGTTTACGGGCCAATCAGCCCCAGCATTTT.

CDR3 residues: CAISGPRTGGSFNYGYTF. CDR3 coding DNA: TGTGCCATCAGTGGCCCTCGGACAGGGGGCTCCTTTAACTATGGCTACACCTTC. The rearrangement joins TRBV10-3 to TRBJ1-2; 11 nucleotides agree with TRBD1. CDR1 ENHRY and CDR2 SYGVKD come from the germline V gene. The trim removed 4 bases at V and 1 base at J, leaving 11 bases unmatched. The CDR3 totals 18 residues.

The chain carries TRBV2 and TRBJ1-2; a possible D gene is TRBD1 (5 bases). CDR3 length: 16 residues. CDR1 is SNHLY, CDR2 FYNNEI, per germline. Trimming took off 6 bases at V and 2 bases at J, with 19 bases between the two ends. The CDR3 is CASSARPQGPNYGYTF. The CDR3 DNA is TGTGCCAGCAGCGCCCGGCCGCAGGGACCAAACTATGGCTACACCTTC.

V usage is TRBV6-1 and J usage is TRBJ2-7, with D maybe TRBD1 (6 bases). The germline CDR1 and CDR2 sequences are MNHNS and SASEGT. The CDR3 runs to 13 residues. V shed 10 bases and J shed 4 bases, with 17 bases lying between them. CDR3 sequence: CATQDPTGYEQYF. The CDR3 DNA sequence: TGTGCCACCCAGGATCCGACAGGATACGAGCAGTACTTC.

The chain is built from TRBV6-1 and TRBJ2-3, with 9 bases aligning to TRBD1. This CDR3 is 14 amino acids long. Germline trimming cut 10 bases from V and 5 bases from J; bases unmatched to any gene: 10. Germline CDR1 is MNHNS and CDR2 is SASEGT. DNA of the CDR3: TGTGCCACCGCACAGGGGGCGCAGGGAGATACGCAGTATTTT. It codes for CATAQGAQGDTQYF.

The V call is TRBV9, the J call TRBJ1-3, with 12 bases that match TRBD1. Trimming cost V 4 bases and J 4 bases; bases outside gene matches: 12. The CDR3 has 18 residues. In germline, CDR1 is SGDLS, CDR2 YYNGEE. The DNA for the CDR3 is TGTGCCAGCAGCCCCTCGGGACAGGGGGCGATCCGCGGAAACACCATATATTTT. This translates into CASSPSGQGAIRGNTIYF.

The chain links TRBV5-1 to TRBJ2-2; D assignment may be TRBD1 or TRBD2 (6 bases each). Germline CDR1 and CDR2: SGHRS and YFSETQ. V was clipped by 4 bases and J by 5 bases, with 15 bases between them. The CDR3 sequence is 15 residues long. CDR3 in DNA: TGCGCCAGCAGCCCGACAGGAGGGACGACCGGGGAGCTGTTTTTT. Amino acid sequence: CASSPTGGTTGELFF.

The V gene is TRBV19, the J gene TRBJ2-1, with D tentatively TRBD2 (6 bases). Germline V gene lookup returns CDR1 LNHDA and CDR2 SQIVND (reference sequence). The CDR3 runs 14 residues. Deletions cut 3 bases from V and 8 bases from J, with 14 bases between. The CDR3 DNA sequence: TGTGCCAGTAGTATTCGGGGGAGAGGGGATGAGCAGTTCTTC. Its translation: CASSIRGRGDEQFF.

The gene calls are TRBV6-1 and TRBJ1-1, with unresolved D. There are 12 residues in the CDR3. Germline assignment: CDR1 MNHNS and CDR2 SASEGT. V was clipped by 7 bases and J by 8 bases, with 14 bases between them. This chain's CDR3 is CASTLGGREAFF. CDR3 DNA sequence: TGTGCCAGCACCCTGGGAGGGAGAGAAGCTTTCTTT.